These 14 T cell receptor beta chains share one sample of origin, sequenced in a study of control samples from healthy donors and cancer patients. TCRdb's table, derived via immunoSEQ multiplex PCR, lists solely in-frame clones and lacks some. The sample yields over 150,000 clones, 75% to 95% seen once. The source material was blood. The receptors were sampled from a woman aged 40 to 49 in good health.

The chain recombines TRBV21-1 with TRBJ1-2; TRBD1 reflects the table's D call only, with no check against the DNA. TRBV21-1 is labeled a pseudogene. The CDR3 is 15 amino acids. CDR3 region: CASRGQGLTNYGYTF. In DNA form, the CDR3 reads TGTGCCAGCAGAGGACAGGGATTGACGAACTATGGCTACACCTTC.

The V gene is TRBV15, the J gene TRBJ2-7; D is tentatively TRBD1 or TRBD2 (5 bases each). V was pared by 5 bases and J by 3 bases, with 11 bases between. The CDR3 loop spans 13 amino acids. Germline V gene sequence: CDR1 LNHNV, CDR2 YYDKDF (reference sequence). The CDR3 bases are TGTGCCACCAGCGAGGGGACCAACTACGAGCAGTACTTC. Its translation is CATSEGTNYEQYF. Looking up the rest from reference TRBV15 and TRBJ2-7 gives the full variable domain: DAMVIQNPRYQVTQFGKPVTLSCSQTLNHNVMYWYQQKSSQAPKLLFHYYDKDFNNEADTPDNFQSRRPNTSFCFLDIRSPGLGDTAMYLCATSEGTNYEQYFGPGTRLTVT.

The chain has TRBV18 and TRBJ1-1; D is perhaps TRBD1 (5 bases). The germline gives CDR1 KGHSH, CDR2 LQKENI. This CDR3 is 17 amino acids long. Trimming shortened V by 7 bases and J by 0 bases, and 21 bases separated the two germline ends. This CDR3 reads CASLAGKGRDLNTEAFF. The CDR3, as DNA: TGTGCCAGCTTAGCGGGAAAGGGGCGAGATCTGAACACTGAAGCTTTCTTT.

The chain is built from TRBV5-1 and TRBJ1-4; no clear D gene. V lost 4 bases, J lost 6 bases, and 10 bases lay in between. Germline V CDR1 and CDR2: SGHRS, YFSETQ. The CDR3 runs to 13 residues. The CDR3 nucleotides are TGCGCCAGCAGCCAACGGACCGATGAAAAACTGTTTTTT. Translation: CASSQRTDEKLFF. Drawing the rest from reference TRBV5-1 and TRBJ1-4, the complete variable domain is KAGVTQTPRYLIKTRGQQVTLSCSPISGHRSVSWYQQTPGQGLQFLFEYFSETQRNKGNFPGRFSGRQFSNSRSEMNVSTLELGDSALYLCASSQRTDEKLFFGSGTQLSVL.

CDR3 residues: CASSEGWNGYTF. The CDR3 DNA reads as TGTGCCAGCAGTGAGGGGTGGAATGGCTACACCTTC. V and J are TRBV28 and TRBJ1-2, with TRBD1 as a possible D gene (5 bases). The germline V gene has CDR1 MDHEN and CDR2 SYDVKM. Trimming removed 5 bases from V and 6 bases from J, with 10 bases in between. This CDR3 spans 12 amino acids.

The chain couples TRBV12-5 to TRBJ1-3, with no clear D. V lost 4 bases and J 2 bases, leaving 6 bases between the germline ends. Germline values: CDR1 LGHNT, CDR2 FRNRAP. The length of the CDR3 is 13 residues. The CDR3 region is CASGYVPGNTIYF. DNA for the CDR3: TGTGCTAGTGGTTACGTTCCTGGAAACACCATATATTTT.

The chain has TRBV13 and TRBJ2-2, with 8 bases lining up with TRBD1. Germline V lookup: CDR1 PRHDT, CDR2 FYEKMQ (reference sequence). J gave up 6 bases and V 5 bases, and 8 bases lay outside the gene matches. This CDR3 is 15 amino acids long. DNA of the CDR3: TGTGCCAGCAGCCTCACAGGGGGGACGTCCGGGGAGCTGTTTTTT. The encoded protein is CASSLTGGTSGELFF.

This clone was observed once. The V and J genes are TRBV28 and TRBJ1-4; 10 positions match TRBD1. CDR1 and CDR2 (germline): MDHEN, SYDVKM. The CDR3 extends over 14 amino acids. V dropped 2 bases and J dropped 10; count of bases not matched to a gene: 4. The CDR3 DNA sequence: TGTGCCAGCAGTTTAGGGACAGGGGCCCGAAAACTGTTTTTT. Translating gives CASSLGTGARKLFF.

The J gene is TRBJ2-7, the V gene TRBV12-5, with D possibly TRBD1 on 5 matching bases. With 5 bases removed from V and 6 bases from J, the gap between germline ends came to 14 bases. In germline, CDR1 is LGHNT, CDR2 FRNRAP. The CDR3 runs to 13 residues. The CDR3 sequence: CASGPGPGSEQYF. DNA for the CDR3: TGTGCTAGTGGTCCAGGGCCAGGGTCCGAGCAGTACTTC.

The table lists this clone with a few counts. The CDR3 sequence is CATSRVSYGYTF. In DNA form, the CDR3 reads TGTGCCACCAGCAGAGTCAGCTATGGCTACACCTTC. The chain recombines TRBV15 with TRBJ1-2, with no clear D. V lost 1 base to trimming and J lost 4 bases, with 4 bases between them. The CDR3 is made up of 12 amino acids. From germline, CDR1 is LNHNV and CDR2 YYDKDF (reference sequence).

This chain connects TRBV6-1 to TRBJ2-7; maybe TRBD2 (5 bases). Germline V gene data show CDR1 as MNHNS and CDR2 as SASEGT. With 4 bases removed from V and 3 bases from J, the gap between germline ends came to 19 bases. This CDR3 comprises 16 residues. The CDR3 sequence: CASSGGWGDSNYEQYF. The CDR3 nucleotides read TGTGCCAGCAGTGGGGGATGGGGAGACTCTAACTACGAGCAGTACTTC.

This chain joins TRBV5-6 and TRBJ1-1; D may be TRBD1 (5 bases). This CDR3 has 11 amino acids. Trimming stripped 4 bases from V and 11 bases from J, with 12 bases between. Germline lookup yields CDR1 SGHDT and CDR2 YYEEEE. The CDR3 here is CASSRGPVAFF. Here the CDR3 DNA reads TGTGCCAGCAGCAGGGGACCAGTGGCTTTCTTT.

The rearrangement joins TRBV3-1 (or the pseudogene TRBV3-2) to TRBJ2-3; D unclear. Germline loops: CDR1 LGHDT, CDR2 YNNKEL (reference sequence). V dropped 6 bases and J dropped 0 bases, with 1 base sitting between them. The CDR3 has 11 amino acids. CDR3 sequence reads: CASRSTDTQYF. The CDR3 DNA sequence: TGTGCCAGCAGAAGCACAGATACGCAGTATTTT.

The chain links TRBV3-1 (or the pseudogene TRBV3-2) to TRBJ2-3; the match to TRBD2 covers 7 bases. The CDR3 is 13 amino acids. The V and J ends lost 4 bases and 4 bases, in that order; junction bases with no gene match: 2. Germline V gene data show CDR1 as LGHDT and CDR2 as YNNKEL (reference sequence). The CDR3: CASSPRGADTQYF. CDR3 in DNA: TGTGCCAGCAGCCCCCGGGGGGCAGATACGCAGTATTTT.